This T cell receptor (beta chain) was found in a study of tumor-infiltrating lymphocytes in localized non-small cell lung cancer. Study observations and caveats: T-cell fraction did not differ between immunotypes IM1 and IM2.

On this clone: Antigen unknown.

The assay was immunoSEQ multiplex PCR, and TCRdb's table has in-frame clones only and misses some. The sample has 5,000 to 6,500 clones; about 80% are singletons. Trimming stripped 7 bases from V and 13 bases from J, with 14 bases between. Germline V gene lookup returns CDR1 SGHAT and CDR2 FQNNGV. The CDR3 length is 11 residues. The genes are TRBV11-2 and TRBJ2-1, with D hard to call. The receptor's source is a human donor with non-small cell lung cancer. Material: lung tumor tissue. CDR3 nucleotide sequence: TGTGCCAGCACCCTAGGTATGTTTCAGTTCTTC. This sequence encodes CASTLGMFQFF.